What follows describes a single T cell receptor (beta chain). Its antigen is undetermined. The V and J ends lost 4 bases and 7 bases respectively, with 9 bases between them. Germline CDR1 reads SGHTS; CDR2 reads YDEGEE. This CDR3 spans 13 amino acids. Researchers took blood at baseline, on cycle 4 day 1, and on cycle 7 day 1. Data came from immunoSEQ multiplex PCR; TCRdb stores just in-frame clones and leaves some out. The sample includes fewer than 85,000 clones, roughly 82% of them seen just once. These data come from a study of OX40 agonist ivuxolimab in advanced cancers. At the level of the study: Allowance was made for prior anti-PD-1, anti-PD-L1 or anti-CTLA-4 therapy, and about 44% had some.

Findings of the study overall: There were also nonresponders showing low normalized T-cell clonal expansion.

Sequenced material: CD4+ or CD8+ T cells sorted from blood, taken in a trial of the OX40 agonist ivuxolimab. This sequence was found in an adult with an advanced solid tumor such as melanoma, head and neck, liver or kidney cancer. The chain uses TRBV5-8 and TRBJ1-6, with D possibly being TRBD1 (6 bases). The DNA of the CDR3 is TGTGCCAGCAGCCGACAGGACAATTCACCCCTCCACTTT. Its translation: CASSRQDNSPLHF. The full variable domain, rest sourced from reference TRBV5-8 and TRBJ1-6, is EAGVTQSPTHLIKTRGQQATLRCSPISGHTSVYWYQQALGLGLQFLLWYDEGEERNRGNFPPRFSGRQFPNYSSELNVNALELEDSALYLCASSRQDNSPLHFGNGTRLTVT.